This entry is about one T cell receptor (beta chain). This clonotype came up a few times. Its antigen is not yet known. No much larger clone is present one base from it, and per-base qualities are unavailable. CDR1 and CDR2, per the germline V gene (reference sequence), are GTSNPN and SVGIG. The V and J ends are trimmed by 6 bases and 3 bases, leaving 15 bases between them. Reading from cysteine to phenylalanine, the CDR3 counts 13 amino acids. The entry retains the CDR3 DNA only, 39 bases that are in frame from base 1. Ficoll-Paque density gradient centrifugation was used to isolate PBMCs. This record belongs to a study of T-cell memory formation after mild COVID-19 (dated by TCRdb to the early 2020s). In terms of the full investigation: Most TCR sequence clusters were specific to one of the two donors. In two donors, T-cell clones that expanded and contracted after mild COVID-19 were followed by sequencing TCRalpha and TCRbeta repertoires longitudinally. The cohort was made up of two young adult volunteers, one female and one male, who were previously healthy. The full study reports these points: Clones that contracted from day 15 to 85 showed balanced CD4/CD8 phenotypes, whereas a second wave of clones that expanded from day 15 to 37 leaned towards CD4+. Some responding clones were detected in pre-infection memory, which suggested that pre-existing cross-reactive memory T cells had joined the SARS-CoV-2 response. SARS-CoV-2 specificity was not confirmed for the second-wave clones peaking on day 37. The study included only a couple of mild cases, and larger cohorts that include severe cases with pre-infection samples were judged to be necessary. Contracting CD4+ clones were located mainly in the CM and EM memory subsets, whereas CD8+ clones were found to be enriched in EMRA.

These reads were obtained on an Illumina NovaSeq 6000. Using 5'RACE with constant-segment primers, TCRalpha and TCRbeta cDNA libraries were constructed, with sample barcodes and unique molecular identifiers added in the process. Trizol reagent was used to extract RNA from every sample. The libraries were amplified in two PCR steps, and the second step added a second sample barcode and Illumina TruSeq adapters. The libraries were sequenced on an Illumina NovaSeq using 2 x 150 bp paired-end reads. The paper's data handling went like this. Demultiplexing of reads and collapsing into UMI-guided consensus sequences were performed with migec v1.2.7. Using mixcr v2.1.11, the UMI consensuses were aligned to TRA and TRB V and J templates and assembled into clonotypes. A clonotype was counted as expanded or contracted only when both edgeR and NoisET called the clonotype significant, with the noise models trained on biological replicates. edgeR calls used a false discovery rate-adjusted p below 0.01 and a log2 fold-change threshold of 1. As an exploratory analysis of dynamics, PCA with hierarchical clustering was applied to max-normalized trajectories of the 1000 most abundant clonotypes. Each responding clone was given a CD4 or CD8 phenotype based on the CD4+ and CD8+ repertoires, which had been sequenced separately. TCRdb trimmed the raw reads at Q25, called clones with MiXCR and kept productive beta chains. Every entry covers one CDR3 protein and lists the most common genes and DNA from its rows. The V and J calls were determined by TCRdb, not by the authors. Recorded for this sample are roughly 100,000 distinct CDR3 sequences; roughly 12% of them occurred a single time. Roughly 30% of the sample comes from the top ten.

The sequence derives from an adult woman who had mild COVID-19 (a few samples of this study predate the infection). The sample titles of this study are shuffled in the database, so cell type and time point are left out; the donor was told from shared clones. What was sequenced was PBMCs or a T cell subset sorted from them (not recorded which). The sequence joins TRBV30 to TRBJ2-7; a tentative D call is TRBD1 (5 bases match). The CDR3 region reads CACETAQSYEQYF. The nucleotide sequence is given as TGTGCCTGCGAGACAGCTCAAAGCTACGAGCAGTACTTC.